Following are 27 T cell receptor beta chains from one sample sequenced in a study of blood T cell repertoires in COVID-19. The repertoire was sequenced with immunoSEQ multiplex PCR; TCRdb's copy has only in-frame clones and lacks some. The data hold 150,000 to 200,000 clones, with approximately 80% observed a single time. Material: PBMCs or T cells enriched from blood (not recorded which). The receptors here all came from a woman aged 45-65 years who had recovered from COVID-19.

The chain joins TRBV7-2 to TRBJ2-7; D possibly corresponds to TRBD1 (7 bases). The germline V gene has CDR1 SGHTA and CDR2 FQGNSA. The CDR3 loop spans 19 amino acids. V lost 6 bases and J lost 3, with 30 bases in between. CDR3 sequence: CASRTWTGSSGRGFYEQYF. The CDR3 coding sequence is TGTGCCAGCAGGACATGGACAGGTTCGTCGGGGCGGGGCTTCTACGAGCAGTACTTC.

The chain links TRBV6-6 to TRBJ2-7; D is possibly TRBD1 (5 bases). The CDR3 is 12 residues long. CDR1 and CDR2 from the germline V gene are MNHNY and SVGAGI (reference sequence). Trimming took 5 bases from V and 3 from J, leaving 8 bases between them. The CDR3: CASSRDSYEQYF. The CDR3 DNA reads as TGTGCCAGCAGTAGAGACAGCTACGAGCAGTACTTC.

This clone was seen just once. This chain joins TRBV7-9 and TRBJ1-1; D possibly corresponds to TRBD1 (5 bases). CDR3 length: 12 residues. Germline CDR1 SEHNR, CDR2 FQNEAQ (reference sequence). V dropped 11 bases and J dropped 4 bases, with 14 bases sitting between them. CDR3 loop: CAYGGGGTEAFF. CDR3 coding DNA: TGTGCCTACGGTGGGGGAGGCACTGAAGCTTTCTTT.

The V and J genes are TRBV27 and TRBJ2-7, with D perhaps matching TRBD1 (5 bases). Germline loops: CDR1 MNHEY, CDR2 SMNVEV (reference sequence). This CDR3 has 15 amino acids. The V end lost 2 bases, the J end lost 1 base, and 12 bases lay between the germline ends. The CDR3 region is CASSLRSGPSYEQYF. The CDR3 nucleotides read TGTGCCAGCAGTTTAAGGTCAGGGCCATCCTACGAGCAGTACTTC.

V gene TRBV5-8 combines with J gene TRBJ1-5; 7 nucleotides match TRBD1. Germline V lookup: CDR1 SGHTS, CDR2 YDEGEE. The V gene end was trimmed by 4 bases and the J gene end by 0 bases; junction bases not matched to a gene: 4. The CDR3 covers 15 residues. For the CDR3, the DNA is TGTGCCAGCAGCCAGGGGGGTATTAGCAATCAGCCCCAGCATTTT. Translation gives CASSQGGISNQPQHF.

The chain joins TRBV6-5 to TRBJ1-1, with TRBD1 as a possible D gene (5 bases). Germline CDR1 and CDR2: MNHEY and SVGAGI. CDR3 size: 13 residues. Trimming shortened V by 8 bases and J by 0 bases, and 10 bases separated the two germline ends. The CDR3 sequence is CASGGLMNTEAFF. In DNA, the CDR3 is TGTGCCAGCGGGGGACTTATGAACACTGAAGCTTTCTTT.

This sequence joins TRBV3-1 (or the pseudogene TRBV3-2) and TRBJ2-7; 8 nucleotides match TRBD2. CDR3 length equals 16 residues. V lost 0 bases and J lost 0; bases outside the gene matches: 4. The germline V gene encodes CDR1 LGHDT and CDR2 YNNKEL (reference sequence). For the CDR3, the DNA is TGTGCCAGCAGCCAAGATGGAAGCGGGAGCTCCTACGAGCAGTACTTC. This encodes CASSQDGSGSSYEQYF.

This rearrangement joins TRBV19 to TRBJ1-2; 8 bases align to TRBD1. V lost 3 bases, J lost 10 bases, and 7 bases stayed unmatched. In germline, CDR1 is LNHDA, CDR2 SQIVND (reference sequence). The CDR3 consists of 13 residues. This chain's CDR3 is CASSIQGASDYTF. CDR3 nucleotides: TGTGCCAGTAGTATTCAGGGGGCGTCTGACTACACCTTC.

This clone was detected once. This chain links TRBV10-2 with TRBJ2-1; 7 bases align to TRBD2. CDR1 is WSHSY and CDR2 is SAAADI in the germline V gene. This CDR3 is built from 18 residues. After removal of 8 bases from V and 0 bases from J, the junction contained 16 bases not matched to a gene. CDR3 loop: CASGGETRGNSSYNEQFF. The CDR3 coding sequence is TGCGCCAGCGGGGGGGAGACTCGCGGGAACAGCTCCTACAATGAGCAGTTCTTC.

The V and J genes are TRBV4-2 and TRBJ2-2, with 7 bases matching TRBD1. Trimming cost V 1 base and J 3 bases; bases outside gene matches: 2. The CDR3 has 15 residues. CDR1 is LGHNA, CDR2 YNFKEQ, per germline. The CDR3 DNA follows: TGTGCCAGCAGCCAAGGGGACAGAGACACCGGGGAGCTGTTTTTT. Its translation is CASSQGDRDTGELFF.

The chain employs TRBV10-3 and TRBJ2-5, with D tentatively TRBD1 (6 bases). The CDR3 runs 14 residues. Trimming cost V 2 bases and J 2 bases, with 9 bases left between them. Germline CDR1 ENHRY, CDR2 SYGVKD. CDR3 region: CAISEGGQQETQYF. DNA of the CDR3: TGTGCCATCAGTGAGGGTGGACAGCAAGAGACCCAGTACTTC.

This clone was recorded once. V gene TRBV28 combines with J gene TRBJ2-5; 8 bases line up with TRBD1. Germline V gives CDR1 MDHEN, CDR2 SYDVKM. The CDR3 sequence is 14 residues long. With V trimmed by 6 bases and J by 0 bases, 3 bases remained unmatched. The CDR3 coding sequence is TGTGCCAGCAGGTCGGGACAGGACCAAGAGACCCAGTACTTC. This gives the protein CASRSGQDQETQYF.

A single count supports this clone. The chain combines TRBV14 with TRBJ1-4; D remains ambiguous. The CDR3 is made up of 12 amino acids. Germline CDR1 reads SGHDN; CDR2 reads FVKESK. Between the trimmed V and J ends, which lost 4 bases and 8 bases, there was a span of 8 bases. CDR3 nucleotide sequence: TGTGCCAGCAGCCCTTTCGGGGAAAAACTGTTTTTT. It yields the protein CASSPFGEKLFF.

The V gene is TRBV7-2, the J gene TRBJ1-2, with D unclear. This CDR3 region has 13 residues. Germline V gene data show CDR1 as SGHTA and CDR2 as FQGNSA. V lost 2 bases to trimming and J lost 5 bases, with 9 bases between them. The CDR3, as DNA: TGTGCCAGCAGCTTATTATCGGGATATGGCTACACCTTC. Translated: CASSLLSGYGYTF.

The rearrangement uses TRBV2 and TRBJ2-3; TRBD2 agrees at 15 bases. The germline V gene encodes CDR1 SNHLY and CDR2 FYNNEI. The CDR3 consists of 17 residues. Trimming cost V 7 bases and J 1 base; bases outside gene matches: 6. CDR3 in amino acids: CASTRTSGRARTDTQYF. In nucleotides, the CDR3 is TGTGCCAGCACTAGGACTAGCGGGAGGGCCCGCACAGATACGCAGTATTTT.

This clone has just a few counts. The rearrangement uses TRBV28 and TRBJ1-1, with D uncertain. This CDR3 contains 15 residues. The V gene lost 9 bases and the J gene lost 4 bases, with 21 bases spanning the gap. CDR1 is MDHEN, CDR2 SYDVKM, per germline. The CDR3 reads CASSLAGIEGTEAFF. CDR3 nucleotides: TGTGCCAGTTCATTAGCCGGGATCGAGGGCACTGAAGCTTTCTTT.

The J gene is TRBJ1-6, the V gene TRBV28, with 9 bases that match TRBD1. Per germline, CDR1 MDHEN and CDR2 SYDVKM. The CDR3 loop spans 14 amino acids. J lost 8 bases, V lost 2 bases, and 1 base had no gene match. The CDR3 region has the DNA TGTGCCAGCAGTTTAGGGACAGGGTATTCACCCCTCCACTTT. This sequence encodes CASSLGTGYSPLHF.

The rearrangement joins TRBV28 to TRBJ2-7; 15 bases are a match to TRBD2. V trimming: 4 bases; J trimming: 4 bases; junction bases outside the gene matches: 17. Germline CDR1 is MDHEN and CDR2 is SYDVKM. This CDR3 spans 20 amino acids. The DNA for the CDR3 is TGTGCCAGCAGTTCCGGGACTAGCGGGAGGATTTGGATTCTTCCTTACGAGCAGTACTTC. Translated, it gives CASSSGTSGRIWILPYEQYF.

There are a few counts of this clone. The chain is built from TRBV7-2 and TRBJ1-2; no clear D. This CDR3 is built from 14 residues. The germline V gene encodes CDR1 SGHTA and CDR2 FQGNSA. With 2 bases removed from V and 4 bases from J, the gap between germline ends came to 11 bases. DNA of the CDR3: TGTGCCAGCAGCTTATTGGGAGTGGGCTATGGCTACACCTTC. Translated, it gives CASSLLGVGYGYTF.

V usage is TRBV11-3 and J usage is TRBJ2-1; 10 bases fit TRBD2. The CDR3 length is 15 residues. Trimming removed 5 bases from V and 5 bases from J; junction bases left unmatched: 6. Germline loops: CDR1 SGHNT, CDR2 YENEEA. The CDR3 spells CASSPGLAENNEQFF. Written as DNA, the CDR3 is TGTGCCAGCAGCCCTGGACTAGCGGAAAACAATGAGCAGTTCTTC. Together with reference TRBV11-3 and TRBJ2-1, the CDR3 gives the full variable domain: EAGVVQSPRYKIIEKKQPVAFWCNPISGHNTLYWYLQNLGQGPELLIRYENEEAVDDSQLPKDRFSAERLKGVDSTLKIQPAELGDSAVYLCASSPGLAENNEQFFGPGTRLTVL.

This rearrangement joins TRBV24-1 to TRBJ2-5; D remains ambiguous. Trimming took 4 bases from V and 0 from J, leaving 11 bases between them. Germline V gives CDR1 KGHDR, CDR2 SFDVKD. CDR3 size: 15 residues. Written as DNA, the CDR3 is TGTGCCACCAGTGACCCTACTGGAGACCAAGAGACCCAGTACTTC. Protein: CATSDPTGDQETQYF.

The chain uses TRBV28 and TRBJ2-7, with TRBD2 matching over 13 bases. Germline V gene lookup returns CDR1 MDHEN and CDR2 SYDVKM. The CDR3 spans 16 residues. V lost 6 bases to trimming and J lost 9 bases; unmatched junction nucleotides: 14. CDR3 coding DNA: TGTGCCAGCAGCTGGGTGGAACTAGCGGGGGGGTCGGGGCAGTACTTC. Translated: CASSWVELAGGSGQYF.

J is TRBJ1-1 and V is TRBV6-5; the D gene is possibly TRBD1 (5 bases). V was clipped by 0 bases and J by 5 bases, with 10 bases between them. The CDR3 sequence is 14 residues long. CDR1 and CDR2 from the germline V gene are MNHEY and SVGAGI. The CDR3 reads CASSYSGGGTEAFF. CDR3 nucleotides: TGTGCCAGCAGTTACTCGGGCGGGGGGACTGAAGCTTTCTTT.

The chain has TRBV2 and TRBJ1-2; D remains unclear. Trimming cost V 8 bases and J 3 bases, with 16 bases left between them. Germline CDR1 reads SNHLY; CDR2 reads FYNNEI. The CDR3 runs to 14 residues. The CDR3 sequence: CASDHDSYDYGYTF. In nucleotides, the CDR3 is TGTGCCAGCGATCACGACTCCTACGACTATGGCTACACCTTC.

This chain joins TRBV18 and TRBJ1-4; D not certain. Per germline, CDR1 KGHSH and CDR2 LQKENI. V lost 1 base and J 0 bases, leaving 18 bases between the germline ends. The CDR3 contains 19 residues. The CDR3, as DNA: TGTGCCAGCTCACCACGAGTCGTGGCAGGCGCTTCAACTAATGAAAAACTGTTTTTT. Translating gives CASSPRVVAGASTNEKLFF.

The rearrangement joins TRBV18 to TRBJ2-1; D unclear. The V gene's germline CDR1 is KGHSH and CDR2 LQKENI. Trimming shortened V by 1 base and J by 6 bases, and 13 bases separated the two germline ends. CDR3 size: 15 residues. DNA for the CDR3: TGTGCCAGCTCACCACAAGAGGCCTTATCCAATGAGCAGTTCTTC. This sequence encodes CASSPQEALSNEQFF.

This rearrangement joins TRBV19 to TRBJ2-6; 9 nucleotides align to TRBD1. The V segment lost 6 bases and the J segment 2 bases; nucleotides outside the gene matches: 8. Germline CDR1 reads LNHDA; CDR2 reads SQIVND (reference sequence). The CDR3 loop spans 17 amino acids. CDR3 bases: TGTGCCAGTAGGAAGACAGGGGGTGTCGCTGGGGCCAACGTCCTGACTTTC. It specifies CASRKTGGVAGANVLTF.